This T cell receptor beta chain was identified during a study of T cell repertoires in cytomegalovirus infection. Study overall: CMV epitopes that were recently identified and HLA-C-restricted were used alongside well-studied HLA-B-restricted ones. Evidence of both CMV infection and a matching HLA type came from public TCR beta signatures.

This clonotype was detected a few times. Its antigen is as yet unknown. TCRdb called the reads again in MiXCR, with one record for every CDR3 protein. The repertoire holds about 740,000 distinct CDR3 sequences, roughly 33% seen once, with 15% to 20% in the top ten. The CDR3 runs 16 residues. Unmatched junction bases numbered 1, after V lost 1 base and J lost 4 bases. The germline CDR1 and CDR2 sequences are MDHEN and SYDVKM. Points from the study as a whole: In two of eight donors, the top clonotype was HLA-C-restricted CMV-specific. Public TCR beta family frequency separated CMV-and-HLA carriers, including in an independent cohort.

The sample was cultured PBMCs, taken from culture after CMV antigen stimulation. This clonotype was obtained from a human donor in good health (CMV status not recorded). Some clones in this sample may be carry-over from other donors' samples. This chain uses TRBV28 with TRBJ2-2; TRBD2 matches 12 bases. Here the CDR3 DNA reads TGTGCCAGCAGTTTATCGGGACTAGCGGGCACCGGGGAGCTGTTTTTT. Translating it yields CASSLSGLAGTGELFF.